Reported below is one T cell receptor (beta chain). V lost 5 bases, J lost 2 bases, and 6 bases stayed unmatched. Germline V gene data show CDR1 as SEHNR and CDR2 as FQNEAQ (reference sequence). The CDR3 is 15 residues long. Negative isolation yielded CD4+ and CD8+ T cells, and FACS enriched TEMRA cells. The data were taken from a study of CD8 T cells in Susac syndrome. Random hexamers served to reverse transcribe roughly 0.45 to 1 ug RNA. One entry per CDR3 protein, called by TCRdb with MiXCR from the immunoSEQ multiplex PCR reads. This table holds roughly 130,000 distinct CDR3 sequences, 90% to 95% found once.

The clonotype comes from a human donor in good health. This chain uses TRBV7-9 with TRBJ1-5; 7 positions agree with TRBD1. Source material: CD4+ T cells from PBMCs. The CDR3 loop is CASSVTGEGNQPQHF. The CDR3 DNA is TGTGCCAGCAGCGTTACAGGGGAGGGCAATCAGCCCCAGCATTTT.